The rows below give T cell receptor beta chains drawn from one sample of a study of T cells in Graves' hyperthyroidism and ophthalmopathy. Each CDR3 protein gets one entry after TCRdb re-called the multiplex PCR reads with MiXCR. The table includes fewer than 750,000 distinct CDR3 sequences, 14% to 15% detected once. Sequencing input: blood. The receptors stem from a woman between 40 and 50 years old with Graves' ophthalmopathy. The CDR3 runs from the conserved cysteine through the conserved F or W. D genes are given only for firm matches. The size of a clone is reported for some rows only, either as once, few or many, or as a class for expanded clones.

v_call	clone_size	d_call	j_call	cdr3_aa	cdr3_nt
TRBV12-3/TRBV12-4	many	-	TRBJ2-5	CASSPFFRGSEETQYF	TGTGCCAGCAGTCCCTTCTTCCGGGGCTCAGAAGAGACCCAGTACTTC
TRBV9	few	TRBD2	TRBJ2-3	CASSVLSGSRTDTQYF	TGTGCCAGCAGCGTCCTTAGCGGGAGTAGGACAGATACGCAGTATTTT
TRBV5-1	many	-	TRBJ1-1	CASSLGTGFAEAFF	TGCGCCAGCAGCTTGGGCACAGGGTTCGCTGAAGCTTTCTTT
TRBV7-9	-	-	TRBJ2-7	CASSLERSPSYEQYF	TGTGCCAGCAGCTTAGAACGGAGCCCCTCCTACGAGCAGTACTTC
TRBV6-1	few	TRBD1	TRBJ1-1	CASSGSAGTASEAFF	TGTGCCAGCAGTGGCAGCGCCGGGACAGCCTCTGAAGCTTTCTTT
TRBV28	many	-	TRBJ1-1	CASRAARGGANTEAFF	TGTGCCAGCAGGGCGGCCAGGGGAGGGGCAAACACTGAAGCTTTCTTT
TRBV5-6	few	TRBD1	TRBJ2-7	CASSSRDRGVYEQYF	TGTGCCAGCAGTTCCCGGGACAGGGGAGTCTACGAGCAGTACTTC
TRBV20-1	many	-	TRBJ2-2	CSARLRYTGELFF	TGCAGTGCTAGACTTCGATACACCGGGGAGCTGTTTTTT
TRBV29-1	-	TRBD1	TRBJ1-2	CSVPQGRGDGYTF	TGCAGCGTCCCCCAAGGCAGGGGGGATGGCTACACCTTC
TRBV6-2/TRBV6-3	many	-	TRBJ1-1	CASSYDREAFF	TGTGCCAGCAGTTACGACAGAGAAGCTTTCTTT
TRBV15	many	-	TRBJ1-2	CATSRAAGSDGYTF	TGTGCCACCAGCAGGGCGGCAGGGAGCGATGGCTACACCTTC
TRBV28	-	-	TRBJ2-7	CASSLSGLGAYEQHF	TGTGCCAGCAGTTTATCGGGGCTAGGAGCCTACGAGCAGCACTTC
TRBV6-4	many	TRBD1	TRBJ1-2	CASIHSGQAAGDYGYTF	TGTGCCAGCATCCATTCAGGACAGGCCGCCGGGGACTATGGCTACACCTTC
TRBV7-2	many	TRBD2	TRBJ2-5	CASSLEAGPSETQYF	TGTGCCAGCAGCTTAGAAGCGGGGCCCTCGGAGACCCAGTACTTC
TRBV7-9	many	-	TRBJ1-2	CASSSPGPAYGYTF	TGTGCCAGCAGTTCGCCTGGTCCTGCCTATGGCTACACCTTC
TRBV28	-	-	TRBJ1-5	CASSSNPPYSNQPQHF	TGTGCCAGCAGTTCCAACCCGCCCTATAGCAATCAGCCCCAGCATTTT
TRBV24-1	few	TRBD1	TRBJ2-7	CATPGQGSSLSYEQYF	TGTGCCACTCCGGGACAGGGATCCTCCCTTTCCTACGAGCAGTACTTC
TRBV4-2	many	-	TRBJ1-1	CASSQVQGPNTEAFF	TGTGCCAGCAGCCAAGTTCAGGGACCTAACACTGAAGCTTTCTTT
TRBV12-3/TRBV12-4	many	TRBD1	TRBJ1-2	CASKLGQAHGYTF	TGTGCCAGCAAGCTAGGACAGGCACATGGCTACACCTTC
TRBV2	many	TRBD2	TRBJ2-5	CASNARGGRTETQYF	TGTGCCAGCAACGCAAGGGGAGGGAGAACTGAGACCCAGTACTTC
TRBV27	-	TRBD1	TRBJ1-6	CASSGTGPNSPLHF	TGTGCCAGCAGTGGGACAGGGCCTAATTCACCCCTCCACTTT
TRBV28	many	-	TRBJ2-7	CATTRVPLYSYEQYF	TGTGCCACCACACGGGTCCCCCTGTACTCCTACGAGCAGTACTTC
TRBV20-1	few	-	TRBJ2-2	CSARDGGRNTGELFF	TGCAGTGCTAGAGACGGGGGGCGGAACACCGGGGAGCTGTTTTTT
TRBV6-5	-	-	TRBJ1-2	CASSYLTQGYGYTF	TGTGCCAGCAGTTACCTGACGCAGGGGTATGGCTACACCTTC
TRBV12-3/TRBV12-4	-	TRBD2	TRBJ2-5	CASSPGTSGMLETQYF	TGTGCCAGCAGCCCCGGGACTAGCGGGATGTTGGAGACCCAGTACTTC
TRBV5-1	many	-	TRBJ2-7	CASSLVTDSYEQYF	TGCGCCAGCAGCTTGGTTACAGACTCCTACGAGCAGTACTTC
TRBV20-1	many	-	TRBJ2-7	CSASLARDEQYF	TGCAGTGCTAGTCTAGCGAGAGACGAGCAGTACTTC
TRBV30	-	-	TRBJ1-1	CAWSVGDWAEAFF	TGTGCCTGGAGTGTGGGGGATTGGGCTGAAGCTTTCTTT
TRBV28	-	TRBD1	TRBJ1-3	CASTVTGISSGNTIYF	TGTGCCAGCACCGTGACAGGGATTAGCTCTGGAAACACCATATATTTT
TRBV28	many	-	TRBJ1-6	CASNPGEGSSPLHF	TGTGCCAGCAATCCCGGGGAGGGTAGTTCACCCCTCCACTTT
TRBV2	few	TRBD1	TRBJ1-5	CASSGTGGTTYQPQHF	TGTGCCAGCAGTGGCACAGGGGGTACGACCTATCAGCCCCAGCATTTT
TRBV7-2	-	TRBD2	TRBJ2-5	CASSLTSGGAGETQYF	TGTGCCAGCAGCTTGACTAGCGGGGGGGCCGGAGAGACCCAGTACTTC
TRBV14	-	TRBD2	TRBJ2-5	CASSQASGKETQYF	TGTGCCAGCAGCCAAGCTAGCGGAAAAGAGACCCAGTACTTC
TRBV6-2/TRBV6-3	many	TRBD1	TRBJ2-2	CASKKTGGSGELFF	TGTGCCAGCAAAAAGACAGGGGGCAGCGGGGAGCTGTTTTTT
TRBV28	many	-	TRBJ1-1	CASRTDRGNTEAFF	TGTGCCAGCCGTACGGATAGGGGTAACACTGAAGCTTTCTTT
TRBV6-4	many	TRBD1	TRBJ1-1	CASSDSTGGAAGGAFF	TGTGCCAGCAGTGACTCGACAGGGGGCGCGGCAGGTGGGGCTTTCTTT
TRBV19	many	-	TRBJ2-7	CASSIVGQDSYEQYF	TGTGCCAGTAGTATAGTCGGGCAGGACAGCTACGAGCAGTACTTC